This T cell receptor beta chain was retrieved from a study of cytomegalovirus exposure and HLA in healthy donors. Points from the study as a whole: TCR beta V- and J-gene trimming was later associated with a missense DCLRE1C variant. In a later analysis, compared with equally common non-associated chains, HLA-associated beta chains were more expanded.

Trimming pared 5 bases from V and 0 bases from J, leaving 7 bases between. From germline, CDR1 is GTSNPN and CDR2 SVGIG (reference sequence). This CDR3 has 13 amino acids. The PCR employed 60 Vbeta primers together with 13 Jbeta primers. TCRdb's copy holds only in-frame clones and misses some; the assay was immunoSEQ multiplex PCR. The data hold about 160,000 clones, with over 75% observed a single time. This clone was seen a single time. Its antigen is not known. The receptor was derived from a young woman in good health and CMV-seronegative. V usage is TRBV30 and J usage is TRBJ2-2, with D uncertain. The sequenced material came from PBMCs. The CDR3 region is CAWLNSNTGELFF. The CDR3 DNA reads TGTGCCTGGCTTAACTCGAACACCGGGGAGCTGTTTTTT.